Below, 32 T cell receptor beta chains from the same sample are listed, as sequenced in a study of cytomegalovirus exposure and HLA in healthy donors. Researchers ran the PCR with 60 Vbeta and 13 Jbeta primers. Assay used: immunoSEQ multiplex PCR; TCRdb lists only in-frame clones, some missing. This table holds roughly 97,000 clones, over 9% found once. Material: PBMCs. These receptors were taken from a man in his forties or fifties in good health and CMV-seropositive.

The chain links TRBV4-2 to TRBJ2-7, with a tentative D call TRBD2 (5 bases). From germline, CDR1 is LGHNA and CDR2 YNFKEQ. The V gene lost 0 bases and the J gene lost 0 bases, with 12 bases spanning the gap. This CDR3 has 16 amino acids. The CDR3 spells CASSQEPGGGSYEQYF. Written as DNA, the CDR3 is TGTGCCAGCAGCCAAGAGCCGGGTGGAGGCTCCTACGAGCAGTACTTC.

This chain uses TRBV7-2 with TRBJ2-1; D uncertain. V lost 0 bases and J 0 bases, leaving 9 bases between the germline ends. Germline loops: CDR1 SGHTA, CDR2 FQGNSA. The CDR3 is 16 residues long. For the CDR3, the DNA is TGTGCCAGCAGCTTAGCGTCCCTTTCCTCCTACAATGAGCAGTTCTTC. Its protein is CASSLASLSSYNEQFF.

The J gene is TRBJ2-3, the V gene TRBV5-1; 9 nucleotides line up with TRBD1. V was pared by 3 bases and J by 0 bases, with 8 bases of the junction left unmatched. This CDR3 spans 17 amino acids. Germline V gene lookup returns CDR1 SGHRS and CDR2 YFSETQ. The CDR3 DNA reads as TGCGCCAGCAGCTCCCAAAACAGGGGGCAAAGCACAGATACGCAGTATTTT. It translates to CASSSQNRGQSTDTQYF.

The V and J genes are TRBV6-5 and TRBJ2-5, with 7 bases aligning to TRBD1. Germline V gene lookup returns CDR1 MNHEY and CDR2 SVGAGI. This CDR3 is 16 amino acids long. V lost 0 bases, J lost 4 bases, and 8 bases stayed unmatched. The CDR3 region is CASSYSGTAGGETQYF. CDR3 sequence (DNA): TGTGCCAGCAGTTACTCAGGGACAGCAGGTGGAGAGACCCAGTACTTC.

This clone was detected a few times. This chain joins TRBV27 and TRBJ2-6; 8 nucleotides match TRBD1. Unmatched junction bases numbered 7, after V lost 6 bases and J lost 0 bases. Germline-derived CDR1 and CDR2 are MNHEY and SMNVEV (reference sequence). The CDR3 has 17 amino acids. DNA of the CDR3: TGTGCCAGCAGGGAGGAGACAGGGGACTCTGGGGCCAACGTCCTGACTTTC. Translated: CASREETGDSGANVLTF.

This chain connects TRBV4-1 to TRBJ1-2; 10 bases line up with TRBD1. Germline assignment: CDR1 MGHRA and CDR2 YSYEKL. This CDR3 is 16 amino acids long. The V and J ends lost 4 bases and 0 bases, in that order; junction bases with no gene match: 5. The CDR3 is CASSPWTGGTNYGYTF. The CDR3 DNA reads TGCGCCAGCAGCCCGTGGACAGGGGGAACTAACTATGGCTACACCTTC.

This clone was seen a single time. J is TRBJ2-4 and V is TRBV28, with 9 positions matching TRBD1. The CDR3 is made up of 14 amino acids. Trimming removed 7 bases from V and 4 bases from J; junction bases left unmatched: 5. Germline values: CDR1 MDHEN, CDR2 SYDVKM. The CDR3 DNA sequence: TGTGCCAGCATAGGACAGGGGTTAAAAAACATTCAGTACTTC. This encodes CASIGQGLKNIQYF.

In its sample, this clone was seen a few times. In DNA form, the CDR3 reads TGTGCCAGCAGAGCAGGGGGCGGGGAGCTGTTTTTT. Protein: CASRAGGGELFF. This sequence joins TRBV7-9 and TRBJ2-2; 7 nucleotides line up with TRBD1. Unmatched junction bases numbered 2, after V lost 6 bases and J lost 7 bases. In germline, CDR1 is SEHNR, CDR2 FQNEAQ (reference sequence). The CDR3 is 12 amino acids.

This clone occurred a few times. The chain has TRBV5-1 and TRBJ2-1; TRBD2 aligns across 7 bases. The CDR3 extends over 16 amino acids. Germline V gene data show CDR1 as SGHRS and CDR2 as YFSETQ. With 3 bases clipped from V and 0 bases from J, the junction kept 6 bases outside the gene matches. This CDR3 reads CASSSRGGSSYNEQFF. The CDR3 DNA follows: TGCGCCAGCAGCTCCCGAGGCGGGAGCTCCTACAATGAGCAGTTCTTC.

This clone has more than one count but fewer than ten. V is TRBV13 and J is TRBJ2-1, with 8 bases aligning to TRBD2. Unmatched junction bases numbered 6, after V lost 5 bases and J lost 3 bases. Germline V gene lookup returns CDR1 PRHDT and CDR2 FYEKMQ (reference sequence). The CDR3 spans 15 residues. DNA of the CDR3: TGTGCCAGCAGCCCGGGACTAGAGAGCTACAATGAGCAGTTCTTC. Translating gives CASSPGLESYNEQFF.

This chain uses TRBV27 with TRBJ2-6; possible D gene TRBD2, 5 bases. Trimming left V 3 bases short and J 1 base short, with 13 bases between. Germline CDR1 and CDR2: MNHEY and SMNVEV (reference sequence). This CDR3 region has 17 residues. Here the CDR3 reads CASSFKGAKSGANVLTF. The CDR3 nucleotides are TGTGCCAGCAGTTTTAAGGGAGCCAAATCTGGGGCCAACGTCCTGACTTTC.

V usage is TRBV9 and J usage is TRBJ2-5, with TRBD1 identical over 9 bases. The DNA end is a closer match to TRBJ2-7, so the J assignment may be wrong. The CDR3 spans 14 residues. Germline V gene data show CDR1 as SGDLS and CDR2 as YYNGEE. Here the CDR3 DNA reads TGTGCCAGCAGCACCTGGGACAGGGACCACGAGCAGTACTTC. Translated: CASSTWDRDHEQYF.

This clone has just a few counts. This chain joins TRBV10-3 and TRBJ1-2, with a weak D call TRBD1 (5 bases). The CDR3 totals 15 residues. Trimming removed 6 bases at V and 0 bases at J, with 14 bases between. Germline CDR1 and CDR2: ENHRY and SYGVKD. The CDR3 spells CAISPGEGPNYGYTF. The CDR3 DNA sequence: TGTGCCATCAGCCCGGGGGAGGGGCCTAACTATGGCTACACCTTC.

This clone was seen more than once but under ten times. This chain uses TRBV7-2 with TRBJ2-5, with a possible D match to TRBD1 (7 bases). CDR1 is SGHTA and CDR2 is FQGNSA in the germline V gene. The length of the CDR3 is 14 residues. Trimming pared 1 base from V and 4 bases from J, leaving 10 bases between. This chain's CDR3 is CASSLDRGGETQYF. CDR3 sequence (DNA): TGTGCCAGCAGCTTAGACAGGGGAGGAGAGACCCAGTACTTC.

This clone turned up a few times. The chain recombines TRBV29-1 with TRBJ2-7, with 8 positions matching TRBD2. This CDR3 comprises 17 residues. Unmatched junction bases numbered 15, after V lost 1 base and J lost 4 bases. From germline, CDR1 is SQVTM and CDR2 ANQGSEA. The CDR3 DNA reads TGCAGCGTTGAAGGCCCGGGGGGGACACTAGATAATTACGAGCAGTACTTC. Translating gives CSVEGPGGTLDNYEQYF.

This clone was picked up a small number of times. The chain uses TRBV6-5 and TRBJ1-1, with D perhaps matching TRBD1 (6 bases). Trimming stripped 5 bases from V and 1 base from J, with 11 bases between. The germline V gene encodes CDR1 MNHEY and CDR2 SVGAGI. This CDR3 comprises 14 residues. The CDR3 loop reads CASSRLQGNTEAFF. CDR3 DNA sequence: TGTGCCAGCAGTCGCCTACAGGGGAACACTGAAGCTTTCTTT.

This clone was picked up a small number of times. The genes are TRBV5-4 and TRBJ2-3; maybe TRBD2 (6 bases). The CDR3 sequence is 14 residues long. Germline V gene data show CDR1 as SGHNT and CDR2 as YYREEE (reference sequence). V was shortened by 4 bases and J by 2 bases, with 11 bases between the two germline ends. CDR3 DNA: TGTGCCAGCAGCGCGGGCGGGACCACAGATACGCAGTATTTT. Protein: CASSAGGTTDTQYF.

This clone has just a few counts. The chain uses TRBV6-5 and TRBJ1-5; 9 nucleotides align to TRBD1. There are 12 residues in the CDR3. CDR1 is MNHEY, CDR2 SVGAGI, per germline. V dropped 8 bases and J dropped 9; count of bases not matched to a gene: 5. The CDR3 is CASGTGRRPQHF. The CDR3 DNA sequence: TGTGCCAGCGGGACAGGGAGGAGGCCCCAGCATTTT.

This clone was recorded only once. The CDR3 is CASSLDRLDTIYF. The CDR3 nucleotides are TGTGCCAGCAGTCTTGACAGGCTGGACACCATATATTTT. The chain carries TRBV7-9 and TRBJ1-3, with a tentative D call TRBD1 (6 bases). Germline values: CDR1 SEHNR, CDR2 FQNEAQ (reference sequence). Trimming pared 6 bases from V and 8 bases from J, leaving 14 bases between. CDR3 length: 13 amino acids.

V is TRBV7-2 and J is TRBJ1-1; TRBD1 agrees at 10 bases. The junction had 11 bases not matched to a gene; V was cut back by 0 bases and J by 4 bases. Per germline, CDR1 SGHTA and CDR2 FQGNSA. The CDR3 runs to 18 residues. The CDR3 region is CASSLAKTGGYRSTEAFF. CDR3 sequence (DNA): TGTGCCAGCAGCTTAGCAAAGACAGGGGGCTATCGAAGCACTGAAGCTTTCTTT. The variable domain in full, with the rest retrieved from reference TRBV7-2 and TRBJ1-1, is GAGVSQSPSNKVTEKGKDVELRCDPISGHTALYWYRQSLGQGLEFLIYFQGNSAPDKSGLPSDRFSAERTGGSVSTLTIQRTQQEDSAVYLCASSLAKTGGYRSTEAFFGQGTRLTVV.

This clone was seen a few times. This chain uses TRBV5-6 with TRBJ2-2; D might be TRBD1 (6 bases). The germline V gene encodes CDR1 SGHDT and CDR2 YYEEEE. There are 15 residues in the CDR3. The ends were cut back, 2 bases at V and 3 bases at J, with 11 bases in the middle. DNA for the CDR3: TGTGCCAGCAGCTTTCCAGGGGTGGACACCGGGGAGCTGTTTTTT. Its translation is CASSFPGVDTGELFF.

This clone was seen only a few times. The CDR3 coding sequence is TGTGCCAGCAGCCAACGCCCACTAGCGGGAGTGAGGAATGAGCAGTTCTTC. It translates to CASSQRPLAGVRNEQFF. The J gene is TRBJ2-1, the V gene TRBV14, with TRBD2 matching over 11 bases. This CDR3 is 17 amino acids long. J gave up 7 bases and V 2 bases, and 10 bases lay outside the gene matches. Per germline, CDR1 SGHDN and CDR2 FVKESK.

The chain joins TRBV5-4 to TRBJ2-3, with 9 bases fitting TRBD2. The CDR3 is 15 amino acids. With 4 bases clipped from V and 1 base from J, the junction kept 4 bases outside the gene matches. The germline CDR1 and CDR2 sequences are SGHNT and YYREEE (reference sequence). The DNA of the CDR3 is TGTGCCAGCAGCCCGACTAGCGGTCGCACAGATACGCAGTATTTT. The encoded protein is CASSPTSGRTDTQYF.

J is TRBJ2-4 and V is TRBV6-6; 7 bases align to TRBD1. Looked up from germline, CDR1 is MNHNY and CDR2 is SVGAGI (reference sequence). V gave up 3 bases and J gave up 9 bases; unmatched junction bases: 5. This CDR3 contains 13 residues. Here the CDR3 reads CASSYMGQIIQYF. As DNA, the CDR3 is TGTGCCAGCAGTTATATGGGACAGATCATTCAGTACTTC.

This chain connects TRBV20-1 to TRBJ1-2; D not resolved. This CDR3 is 11 amino acids long. V was pared by 2 bases and J by 4 bases, with 5 bases between. Germline CDR1 DFQATT, CDR2 SNEGSKA (reference sequence). For the CDR3, the DNA is TGCAGTGCTAGAACTGTCTATGGCTACACCTTC. Translating gives CSARTVYGYTF.

This clone showed up just a few times. This sample includes further DNA sequences coding for the same CDR3. This chain uses TRBV7-9 with TRBJ1-5, with D possibly matching TRBD1 (5 bases). Trimming cost V 4 bases and J 4 bases, with 8 bases left between them. Germline V gene data show CDR1 as SEHNR and CDR2 as FQNEAQ (reference sequence). The CDR3 covers 13 residues. The CDR3 bases are TGTGCCAGCAGCTCGCAGGGTAATCAGCCCCAGCATTTT. This sequence encodes CASSSQGNQPQHF. Full variable domain (outside the CDR3, taken from reference TRBV7-9 and TRBJ1-5): DTGVSQNPRHKITKRGQNVTFRCDPISEHNRLYWYRQTLGQGPEFLTYFQNEAQLEKSRLLSDRFSAERPKGSFSTLEIQRTEQGDSAMYLCASSSQGNQPQHFGDGTRLSIL.

The gene calls are TRBV29-1 and TRBJ2-1, with 14 bases matching TRBD2. Per germline, CDR1 SQVTM and CDR2 ANQGSEA. Unmatched junction bases numbered 9, after V lost 6 bases and J lost 2 bases. The CDR3 is made up of 17 amino acids. The CDR3 loop is CSVPGLAGEGAYNEQFF. The CDR3 DNA sequence: TGCAGCGTACCGGGACTAGCGGGAGAAGGTGCCTACAATGAGCAGTTCTTC.

This clone was detected only a few times. The chain carries TRBV7-9 and TRBJ2-7; 12 bases match TRBD2. V trimming: 3 bases; J trimming: 1 base; junction bases outside the gene matches: 1. Per the germline V gene, CDR1 is SEHNR and CDR2 is FQNEAQ (reference sequence). The CDR3 runs to 15 residues. CDR3 DNA sequence: TGTGCCAGCAGCTTGCTAGCGGGAGGGTCCTACGAGCAGTACTTC. Its protein product is CASSLLAGGSYEQYF. Using reference TRBV7-9 and TRBJ2-7 for the parts outside the CDR3, the full variable domain is DTGVSQNPRHKITKRGQNVTFRCDPISEHNRLYWYRQTLGQGPEFLTYFQNEAQLEKSRLLSDRFSAERPKGSFSTLEIQRTEQGDSAMYLCASSLLAGGSYEQYFGPGTRLTVT.

This clone appeared a few times. The J gene is TRBJ2-7, the V gene TRBV7-6; 7 nucleotides agree with TRBD1. The CDR3 is 14 residues long. The germline V gene encodes CDR1 SGHVS and CDR2 FNYEAQ. Germline trimming cut 1 base from V and 3 bases from J; bases unmatched to any gene: 3. In nucleotides, the CDR3 is TGTGCCAGCAGCTTAGACAGGGGTAGCTACGAGCAGTACTTC. Translating it yields CASSLDRGSYEQYF.

The rearrangement links TRBV9 to TRBJ1-1, with 8 bases fitting TRBD1. This CDR3 has 15 residues. CDR1 is SGDLS and CDR2 is YYNGEE in the germline V gene. After removal of 0 bases from V and 4 bases from J, the junction contained 5 bases not matched to a gene. In DNA form, the CDR3 reads TGTGCCAGCAGCGTAGTTCAGGGGGCGTCCACTGAAGCTTTCTTT. Translated, it gives CASSVVQGASTEAFF.

This clone turned up a few times. The chain combines TRBV19 with TRBJ1-1; no clear D. Per germline, CDR1 LNHDA and CDR2 SQIVND (reference sequence). There are 13 residues in the CDR3. The V gene lost 5 bases and the J gene lost 4 bases, with 11 bases spanning the gap. The CDR3 DNA follows: TGTGCCAGTAGTTATCGGTCGGGCACTGAAGCTTTCTTT. It encodes CASSYRSGTEAFF. Complete variable domain (other parts from reference TRBV19 and TRBJ1-1): DGGITQSPKYLFRKEGQNVTLSCEQNLNHDAMYWYRQDPGQGLRLIYYSQIVNDFQKGDIAEGYSVSREKKESFPLTVTSAQKNPTAFYLCASSYRSGTEAFFGQGTRLTVV.

A few counts support this clone. One junction end does not reproduce the germline sequence, and a read error may be involved. The chain joins TRBV4-1 to TRBJ2-7, with D perhaps TRBD1 (5 bases). The length of the CDR3 is 15 residues. From germline, CDR1 is MGHRA and CDR2 YSYEKL. In nucleotides, the CDR3 is TGCGCCAGTAGCCAAGCTACCGGACAACTCTACGAGCAGTACTTC. This encodes CASSQATGQLYEQYF.